The 12 T cell receptor beta chains in this list originate from one sample, sequenced in a study of cytomegalovirus exposure and HLA in healthy donors. Using immunoSEQ multiplex PCR, the repertoire was profiled, and TCRdb retains in-frame clones only, with some absent. The repertoire holds around 98,000 clones, with about 90% as singletons. The sample consisted of PBMCs. The receptors stem from a man younger than 30 in good health and CMV-seropositive.

Only a few counts were recorded for this clone. J is TRBJ1-4 and V is TRBV7-2, with D tentatively TRBD1 (6 bases). Trimming cost V 4 bases and J 8 bases, with 14 bases left between them. The germline V gene encodes CDR1 SGHTA and CDR2 FQGNSA. The CDR3 is 14 amino acids. The CDR3 nucleotides are TGTGCCAGCAGCTCTAGCCAGGGGTCGGAAAAACTGTTTTTT. It encodes CASSSSQGSEKLFF.

The table lists this clone with a count of one. This chain connects TRBV5-1 to TRBJ2-7; 9 bases line up with TRBD1. Germline CDR1 reads SGHRS; CDR2 reads YFSETQ. The CDR3 is 14 amino acids. Trimming removed 5 bases from V and 5 bases from J; junction bases left unmatched: 8. CDR3: CASSTGQGVHEQYF. DNA of the CDR3: TGCGCCAGCAGTACGGGACAGGGTGTACACGAGCAGTACTTC.

CDR3 region: CASSYSQGIYEQYF. The CDR3 DNA follows: TGTGCCAGCAGTTACTCGCAGGGAATCTACGAGCAGTACTTC. The genes are TRBV6-6 and TRBJ2-7; TRBD1 is a possible D gene (5 bases). The CDR3 runs 14 residues. Germline CDR1 MNHNY, CDR2 SVGAGI (reference sequence). V gave up 0 bases and J gave up 3 bases, with 9 bases separating them.

CDR3 loop: CASSLVVGAGYEQYF. CDR3 bases: TGTGCCAGCAGCTTAGTTGTTGGGGCAGGCTACGAGCAGTACTTC. This chain uses TRBV7-9 with TRBJ2-7; D is perhaps TRBD1 (5 bases). The CDR3 is 15 amino acids. Germline lookup yields CDR1 SEHNR and CDR2 FQNEAQ (reference sequence). The V gene lost 1 base and the J gene lost 3 bases, with 13 bases spanning the gap.

This clone was seen a handful of times. V and J are TRBV7-6 and TRBJ2-1; 7 bases map to TRBD2. This CDR3 comprises 15 residues. Germline V gene data show CDR1 as SGHVS and CDR2 as FNYEAQ. The V gene end was trimmed by 0 bases and the J gene end by 15 bases; junction bases not matched to a gene: 14. The CDR3, as DNA: TGTGCCAGCAGCTTAGCAGGGGACTACCGTCGGGTGGTGTTCTTC. It is translated as CASSLAGDYRRVVFF.

The chain employs TRBV28 and TRBJ2-2; 7 positions match TRBD1. The germline CDR1 and CDR2 sequences are MDHEN and SYDVKM. CDR3 length: 16 amino acids. V lost 1 base, J lost 4 bases, and 6 bases stayed unmatched. The CDR3 here is CASSLLQGSSTGELFF. CDR3 coding DNA: TGTGCCAGCAGTTTATTACAGGGGTCCAGCACCGGGGAGCTGTTTTTT.

The table lists this clone with a few counts. This chain uses TRBV7-9 with TRBJ2-4, with 9 bases that match TRBD2. Per germline, CDR1 SEHNR and CDR2 FQNEAQ (reference sequence). The CDR3 covers 15 residues. J lost 3 bases, V lost 1 base, and 1 base had no gene match. The CDR3 loop is CASSLEAGGKNIQYF. The CDR3 DNA reads TGTGCCAGCAGCTTAGAAGCGGGAGGCAAAAACATTCAGTACTTC.

The J gene is TRBJ2-3, the V gene TRBV7-2; 9 nucleotides match TRBD1. CDR1 and CDR2 (germline): SGHTA, FQGNSA. V lost 6 bases, J lost 4 bases, and 8 bases stayed unmatched. This CDR3 comprises 15 residues. Written as DNA, the CDR3 is TGTGCCAGCAGGGACATTGACAGGGGGTCAGATACGCAGTATTTT. Amino acids: CASRDIDRGSDTQYF.

The chain has TRBV6-4 and TRBJ2-7; 9 nucleotides align to TRBD1. Per germline, CDR1 MRHNA and CDR2 SNTAGT. J was trimmed by 0 bases and V by 6 bases; bases with no gene match: 3. This CDR3 region has 14 residues. CDR3 protein: CASRVGQGSYEQYF. As DNA, the CDR3 is TGTGCCAGCAGGGTGGGACAGGGCTCCTACGAGCAGTACTTC.

This clone was found once. V and J are TRBV19 and TRBJ1-5; D not resolved. Per germline, CDR1 LNHDA and CDR2 SQIVND (reference sequence). V dropped 4 bases and J dropped 0 bases, with 10 bases sitting between them. The CDR3 spans 15 residues. CDR3 in DNA: TGTGCCAGTAGTACCCAGGAATATAGCAATCAGCCCCAGCATTTT. This encodes CASSTQEYSNQPQHF.

The V and J genes are TRBV9 and TRBJ2-3, with 11 bases that match TRBD2. This CDR3 is 18 amino acids long. The germline gives CDR1 SGDLS, CDR2 YYNGEE. V gave up 0 bases and J gave up 0 bases; unmatched junction bases: 6. CDR3 in amino acids: CASSVGSSGRTSTDTQYF. CDR3 bases: TGTGCCAGCAGCGTAGGATCTAGCGGGAGGACTAGCACAGATACGCAGTATTTT.

The rearrangement joins TRBV5-5 to TRBJ2-7; 11 nucleotides agree with TRBD2. The CDR3 is 15 amino acids. V gave up 4 bases and J gave up 0 bases; unmatched junction bases: 3. Germline CDR1 is SGHKS and CDR2 is YYEKEE (reference sequence). CDR3 protein: CASSQGLAGSYEQYF. CDR3 sequence (DNA): TGTGCCAGCAGCCAAGGACTAGCGGGCTCCTACGAGCAGTACTTC.